This T cell receptor beta chain stems from a study of post-analysis software for immune sequencing data. Whole-study context: Included courses were relapsing-remitting and secondary progressive multiple sclerosis; progressive-relapsing multiple sclerosis was also included. The study, taken as a whole, reports: Batch-matched samples strongly co-clustered by F measure. TRBV5-6, TRBV5-1 and TRBV20-1 belonged to a set of five TRBV segments that were more frequent in patients than controls. Significantly lower normalized Chao1 diversity was found in patients with multiple sclerosis relative to controls.

The CDR3 sequence is 18 residues long. Trimming removed 3 bases from V and 4 bases from J; junction bases left unmatched: 14. Concerning this clonotype itself: The antigen remains undetermined.

Carried by the TCR beta cDNA libraries were unique molecular identifiers. MiXCR, run by TCRdb on the PCR reads, gives a single entry per CDR3 protein. The sample includes about 380,000 distinct CDR3 sequences, approximately 38% seen only once; the top ten take 10% to 15%. The clonotype was recovered from a girl aged 10 to 17 with multiple sclerosis. This chain uses TRBV12-3 or TRBV12-4 with TRBJ2-3; 9 positions agree with TRBD2. The sample taken for sequencing was blood. CDR3 sequence: CASSFMASGESRADTQYF. The CDR3 DNA follows: TGTGCCAGCAGTTTTATGGCTAGCGGGGAAAGTCGAGCAGATACGCAGTATTTT.